The sample holds a few counts of the clone carrying this TCR beta chain. The data were obtained in a study of early T cells in non-severe SARS-CoV-2 infection. Whole-study context: Sequencing targeted bulk RNA from unsorted whole blood, leaving chains unpaired.

In germline, CDR1 is MNHNY, CDR2 SVGAGI (reference sequence). This CDR3 region has 17 residues. The V end was cut by 2 bases, the J end by 4 bases, with 18 bases between. In the library, individual cDNA molecules carried attached unique molecular identifiers. One entry per CDR3 protein, called by TCRdb with MiXCR from the 5' RACE reads. The sample gives about 57,000 distinct CDR3 sequences, over 10% of which show up once; around 5% is in the top ten. The TCR comes from an adult who was a healthcare worker with PCR-confirmed SARS-CoV-2 infection or an uninfected control (not recorded which). The chain uses TRBV6-6 and TRBJ1-5; D is perhaps TRBD1 (5 bases). The material sequenced was whole blood. DNA for the CDR3: TGTGCCAGCAGTTACGGGACCCGGCCGGAAATAAATCAGCCCCAGCATTTT. It specifies CASSYGTRPEINQPQHF.